Reported below is one T cell receptor (beta chain). The record originates from a study of T cell responses to AZD1222 COVID-19 vaccine. Here immunoSEQ multiplex PCR was the method, and the copy in TCRdb shows in-frame clones only, minus some. The data show over 150,000 clones, 88% seen once. CDR1 is SEHNR, CDR2 FQNEAQ, per germline (reference sequence). This CDR3 is 15 amino acids long. V gave up 6 bases and J gave up 2 bases; unmatched junction bases: 7. The rearrangement uses TRBV7-9 and TRBJ1-2, with 9 bases matching TRBD1. The sample in question was peripheral blood, obtained 28 days after the second AZD1222 dose. This sequence originates from an adult who received the AZD1222 COVID-19 vaccine. The CDR3 here is CASSKGTGPNYGYTF. CDR3 sequence (DNA): TGTGCCAGCAGTAAGGGGACAGGGCCGAACTATGGCTACACCTTC.